These T cell receptor beta chains were read from a single sample in a study of T cells in Graves' hyperthyroidism and ophthalmopathy. TCRdb itself ran the multiplex PCR reads through MiXCR, one entry per CDR3 protein. The sample shows hundreds of thousands of distinct CDR3 sequences, about 20% of them seen only once. The specimen was blood. These receptors originate from a man aged 25-45 years with Graves' ophthalmopathy. Both conserved end residues are part of each CDR3. Fields, in order: clone size, D gene, J gene, V gene, CDR3 protein, CDR3 DNA. D genes are given only for firm matches. Size is omitted from some rows. Given values are once, few, many or a class for expanded clones.

size: few
D: -
J: TRBJ2-2
V: TRBV11-3
CDR3: CASSLIMGDYTRELFF
DNA: TGTGCCAGCAGCTTAATAATGGGTGATTACACCAGGGAGCTGTTTTTT

size: -
D: -
J: TRBJ1-3
V: TRBV4-3
CDR3: CASSQGGAASSGNTIYF
DNA: TGCGCCAGCAGCCAAGGTGGGGCCGCGAGCTCTGGAAACACCATATATTTT

size: -
D: -
J: TRBJ2-3
V: TRBV6-1
CDR3: CASSWTSGGPSTDTQYF
DNA: TGTGCCAGCAGCTGGACTAGTGGGGGGCCTAGCACAGATACGCAGTATTTT

size: -
D: -
J: TRBJ2-7
V: TRBV11-2
CDR3: CASSPPGRHYEQYF
DNA: TGTGCCAGCAGCCCGCCGGGACGGCACTACGAGCAGTACTTC

size: -
D: -
J: TRBJ1-5
V: TRBV20-1
CDR3: CSASLSSNQPQHF
DNA: TGCAGTGCTAGCCTGAGTAGCAATCAGCCCCAGCATTTT

size: many
D: -
J: TRBJ1-1
V: TRBV6-1
CDR3: CASTRVAAQNTEAFF
DNA: TGTGCCAGCACGCGAGTCGCAGCGCAGAACACTGAAGCTTTCTTT

size: many
D: -
J: TRBJ2-3
V: TRBV2
CDR3: CASSEWASGTDTQYF
DNA: TGTGCCAGCAGTGAATGGGCCAGCGGCACAGATACGCAGTATTTT

size: few
D: -
J: TRBJ2-1
V: TRBV28
CDR3: CASSFGGGKNEQFF
DNA: TGTGCCAGCAGTTTCGGGGGAGGTAAAAATGAGCAGTTCTTC

size: few
D: -
J: TRBJ2-1
V: TRBV10-3
CDR3: CAIRGTPIGNEQFF
DNA: TGTGCCATCAGGGGGACTCCCATCGGCAATGAGCAGTTCTTC

size: -
D: -
J: TRBJ2-1
V: TRBV7-6
CDR3: CASSPAVGWEQFF
DNA: TGTGCCAGCAGCCCGGCTGTAGGATGGGAGCAGTTCTTC

size: -
D: -
J: TRBJ2-3
V: TRBV7-2
CDR3: CASSLAATTVVTDTQYF
DNA: TGTGCCAGCAGCTTAGCGGCGACTACCGTGGTCACAGATACGCAGTATTTT

size: -
D: -
J: TRBJ1-5
V: TRBV27
CDR3: CASSDGPSNQPQHF
DNA: TGTGCCAGCAGTGACGGGCCAAGCAATCAGCCCCAGCATTTT

size: -
D: -
J: TRBJ1-5
V: TRBV24-1
CDR3: CATSDSDRNQPQHF
DNA: TGTGCCACCAGTGACTCGGACCGAAATCAGCCCCAGCATTTT

size: many
D: -
J: TRBJ2-1
V: TRBV7-9
CDR3: CASSTSGAIYNEQFF
DNA: TGTGCCAGCAGCACGAGTGGGGCTATATACAATGAGCAGTTCTTC

size: -
D: -
J: TRBJ2-1
V: TRBV4-3
CDR3: CASSQASSGRHNEQFF
DNA: TGCGCCAGCAGCCAAGCGTCGAGCGGCCGCCACAATGAGCAGTTCTTC

size: many
D: -
J: TRBJ1-5
V: TRBV28
CDR3: CASSFGAGFWQPQHF
DNA: TGTGCCAGCAGTTTCGGGGCAGGGTTTTGGCAGCCCCAGCATTTT

size: -
D: TRBD2
J: TRBJ2-5
V: TRBV30
CDR3: CAWSVNSGVETQYF
DNA: TGTGCCTGGAGTGTTAACAGCGGGGTGGAGACCCAGTACTTC

size: -
D: -
J: TRBJ1-6
V: TRBV6-1
CDR3: CASSEKLGGTTYNSPLHF
DNA: TGTGCCAGCAGTGAAAAGTTGGGAGGGACGACGTATAATTCACCCCTCCACTTT

size: few
D: -
J: TRBJ2-2
V: TRBV6-1
CDR3: CASSWTDTGELFF
DNA: TGTGCCAGCAGCTGGACAGACACCGGGGAGCTGTTTTTT

size: once
D: -
J: TRBJ2-2
V: TRBV28
CDR3: CASSLGDTSGGELFF
DNA: TGTGCCAGCAGTTTAGGGGACACGAGCGGCGGGGAGCTGTTTTTT

size: few
D: TRBD2
J: TRBJ2-1
V: TRBV5-1
CDR3: CASSQDTAGGGNEQFF
DNA: TGCGCCAGCAGCCAAGATACAGCGGGAGGGGGGAATGAGCAGTTCTTC

size: many
D: -
J: TRBJ1-2
V: TRBV2
CDR3: CASSEGGDLGYTF
DNA: TGTGCCAGCAGTGAAGGGGGGGACTTAGGCTACACCTTC

size: many
D: TRBD1
J: TRBJ1-1
V: TRBV5-1
CDR3: CASSLEGTAEAFF
DNA: TGCGCCAGCAGCTTGGAAGGGACAGCTGAAGCTTTCTTT

size: -
D: TRBD2
J: TRBJ2-1
V: TRBV6-1
CDR3: CASKEGLVPYNEQFF
DNA: TGTGCCAGCAAGGAGGGACTAGTCCCCTACAATGAGCAGTTCTTC

size: many
D: TRBD2
J: TRBJ2-1
V: TRBV3-1
CDR3: CASSQEGLADSYNEQFF
DNA: TGTGCCAGCAGCCAAGAAGGACTAGCGGACTCCTACAATGAGCAGTTCTTC

size: -
D: -
J: TRBJ2-2
V: TRBV9
CDR3: CASSVGGGQVSGELFF
DNA: TGTGCCAGCAGCGTTGGGGGGGGACAGGTATCCGGGGAGCTGTTTTTT

size: few
D: -
J: TRBJ2-1
V: TRBV20-1
CDR3: CSAQRQGGSNEQFF
DNA: TGCAGTGCCCAAAGACAGGGAGGGAGCAATGAGCAGTTCTTC

size: many
D: -
J: TRBJ1-1
V: TRBV12-3/TRBV12-4
CDR3: CASSTDGRRTEAFF
DNA: TGTGCCAGCAGTACGGACGGCCGACGCACTGAAGCTTTCTTT

size: -
D: -
J: TRBJ2-1
V: TRBV2
CDR3: CASSEAPGNYNEQFF
DNA: TGTGCCAGCAGTGAAGCGCCTGGAAATTACAATGAGCAGTTCTTC

size: many
D: -
J: TRBJ1-5
V: TRBV12-3/TRBV12-4
CDR3: CASRPGQNQPQHF
DNA: TGTGCCAGCAGACCCGGACAGAATCAGCCCCAGCATTTT

size: few
D: -
J: TRBJ2-5
V: TRBV6-1
CDR3: CASRPQRGHEYF
DNA: TGTGCCAGCAGACCCCAGCGGGGACATGAGTACTTC

size: few
D: -
J: TRBJ2-3
V: TRBV6-1
CDR3: CASSWDIKADTQYF
DNA: TGTGCCAGCAGTTGGGACATAAAGGCCGATACGCAGTATTTT

size: many
D: TRBD2
J: TRBJ2-1
V: TRBV11-2
CDR3: CASSLGGSPYNEQFF
DNA: TGTGCCAGCAGCTTAGGCGGGAGTCCGTACAATGAGCAGTTCTTC

size: -
D: -
J: TRBJ2-7
V: TRBV11-2
CDR3: CASSLSGADHEQYF
DNA: TGTGCCAGCAGTTTATCAGGGGCCGACCACGAGCAGTACTTC

size: few
D: TRBD1
J: TRBJ2-5
V: TRBV4-1
CDR3: CASSWGMDRSQETQYF
DNA: TGTGCCAGCAGCTGGGGGATGGACAGGAGCCAAGAGACCCAGTACTTC

size: many
D: -
J: TRBJ1-1
V: TRBV6-1
CDR3: CASSEALTEAFF
DNA: TGTGCCAGCAGTGAAGCTCTAACTGAAGCTTTCTTT

size: many
D: -
J: TRBJ2-1
V: TRBV5-1
CDR3: CASIGSGHKGVNEQFF
DNA: TGCGCCAGCATAGGTTCCGGTCACAAGGGTGTCAATGAGCAGTTCTTC

size: -
D: TRBD2
J: TRBJ2-3
V: TRBV6-1
CDR3: CASSESRGDTQYF
DNA: TGTGCCAGCAGTGAAAGTCGGGGGGACACGCAGTATTTT

size: -
D: -
J: TRBJ2-3
V: TRBV20-1
CDR3: CSVPGGKQYF
DNA: TGCAGTGTACCGGGTGGTAAGCAGTATTTT

size: -
D: TRBD2
J: TRBJ2-4
V: TRBV29-1
CDR3: CSVEARSGSQYAKNIQYF
DNA: TGCAGCGTTGAAGCGAGAAGCGGGAGTCAATACGCCAAAAACATTCAGTACTTC